Presented here are 12 T cell receptor beta chains from one specimen sequenced in a study of naive CD8 T cells in extremely preterm neonates (TCRdb year 2017). Library creation used the immunoSEQ multiplex PCR assay. What TCRdb holds here is the immuneACCESS table cut down to in-frame rearrangements. Part of the clones is not present; checked against another copy, under half of the missing clones reflect an unresolved V gene, and the others are unexplained. The sample includes about 8,000 clones, with roughly 98% observed a single time. The ten largest clones add up to around 2.8% of the sample. Sequences were obtained from naive CD8+ T cells from blood. These receptors all come from a human donor in good health.

J is TRBJ2-4 and V is TRBV18, with D perhaps matching TRBD2 (5 bases). The CDR3 is made up of 15 amino acids. Trimming stripped 3 bases from V and 5 bases from J, with 14 bases between. Germline loops: CDR1 KGHSH, CDR2 LQKENI. The CDR3: CASSPQTRLENIQYF. As DNA, the CDR3 is TGTGCCAGCTCACCTCAAACTAGGTTGGAAAACATTCAGTACTTC.

This chain joins TRBV5-8 and TRBJ2-7, with TRBD1 as a possible D gene (6 bases). This CDR3 is built from 15 residues. Trimming took 3 bases from V and 3 from J, leaving 16 bases between them. Germline CDR1 reads SGHTS; CDR2 reads YDEGEE. The CDR3 DNA reads as TGTGCCAGCAGCTACGGACAGAGGACCTACTACGAGCAGTACTTC. Amino acids: CASSYGQRTYYEQYF. Together with reference TRBV5-8 and TRBJ2-7, the CDR3 gives the full variable domain: EAGVTQSPTHLIKTRGQQATLRCSPISGHTSVYWYQQALGLGLQFLLWYDEGEERNRGNFPPRFSGRQFPNYSSELNVNALELEDSALYLCASSYGQRTYYEQYFGPGTRLTVT.

The rearrangement joins TRBV5-4 to TRBJ2-1, with 12 bases lining up with TRBD2. CDR1 SGHNT and CDR2 YYREEE come from the germline V gene (reference sequence). V shed 0 bases, J shed 4 bases, and the junction held 8 bases outside the gene matches. The CDR3 totals 18 residues. CDR3 amino acids: CASSLAVLLAGGYNEQFF. The CDR3 coding sequence is TGTGCCAGCAGCTTGGCGGTTCTTCTAGCGGGAGGGTACAATGAGCAGTTCTTC.

The chain carries TRBV7-9 and TRBJ2-1; TRBD2 matches 11 bases. J lost 5 bases, V lost 5 bases, and 11 bases had no gene match. Germline V gene sequence: CDR1 SEHNR, CDR2 FQNEAQ (reference sequence). This CDR3 region has 17 residues. The CDR3 sequence is CASSPVDLAGGNNEQFF. The CDR3, as DNA: TGTGCCAGCAGCCCGGTGGACCTAGCGGGGGGAAACAATGAGCAGTTCTTC.

The chain is built from TRBV5-6 and TRBJ1-1; D might be TRBD1 (5 bases). Germline V lookup: CDR1 SGHDT, CDR2 YYEEEE. Trimming pared 2 bases from V and 4 bases from J, leaving 9 bases between. The CDR3 extends over 13 amino acids. This CDR3 is CASSFGGGTEAFF. The DNA for the CDR3 is TGTGCCAGCAGCTTCGGGGGGGGCACTGAAGCTTTCTTT.

The table lists this clone with a count of one. The DNA of the CDR3 is TGTGCCAGCACCTCCAATTTAAACAGGGATTTGTACTATGGCTACACCTTC. Translated: CASTSNLNRDLYYGYTF. The gene calls are TRBV7-2 and TRBJ1-2, with a possible D match to TRBD1 (6 bases). The CDR3 runs 17 residues. V dropped 7 bases and J dropped 3 bases, with 24 bases sitting between them. Looked up from germline, CDR1 is SGHTA and CDR2 is FQGNSA.

CDR3 DNA sequence: TGTGCCAGCAGATGGCAGGGGGCTCGAGAGCAGTACGTC. This encodes CASRWQGAREQYV. The chain uses TRBV27 and TRBJ2-7; 8 nucleotides agree with TRBD1. Germline CDR1 reads MNHEY; CDR2 reads SMNVEV (reference sequence). The CDR3 consists of 13 residues. The junction had 8 bases not matched to a gene; V was cut back by 6 bases and J by 7 bases.

The chain joins TRBV20-1 to TRBJ2-1; 7 positions match TRBD1. Germline assignment: CDR1 DFQATT and CDR2 SNEGSKA (reference sequence). V lost 0 bases, J lost 14 bases, and 4 bases stayed unmatched. The CDR3 spans 11 residues. CDR3 region: CSARDGTGEFF. CDR3 nucleotides: TGCAGTGCTAGAGATGGAACAGGGGAGTTCTTC.

The chain couples TRBV4-2 to TRBJ2-7; 11 bases agree with TRBD2. Per germline, CDR1 LGHNA and CDR2 YNFKEQ. The J segment lost 3 bases and the V segment lost 4 bases, leaving 14 bases of the junction unmatched. CDR3 size: 18 residues. The CDR3 nucleotides read TGTGCCAGCAGCCGCAAACTAGCGGGGGCACCCGGGGACTACGAGCAGTACTTC. Translation: CASSRKLAGAPGDYEQYF.

V gene TRBV5-8 combines with J gene TRBJ2-3, with D unresolved. The CDR3 extends over 11 amino acids. Trimming stripped 3 bases from V and 5 bases from J, with 4 bases between. Germline V lookup: CDR1 SGHTS, CDR2 YDEGEE. CDR3: CASSSGDTQYF. The CDR3 region has the DNA TGTGCCAGCAGCTCCGGAGATACGCAGTATTTT.

The chain couples TRBV19 to TRBJ1-2; TRBD1 might be the D (5 bases). Germline CDR1 is LNHDA and CDR2 is SQIVND (reference sequence). Deletions cut 2 bases from V and 2 bases from J, with 12 bases between. The CDR3 has 15 residues. The CDR3 spells CASSISWGVNYGYTF. CDR3 in DNA: TGTGCCAGTAGTATATCGTGGGGCGTAAACTATGGCTACACCTTC.

V gene TRBV9 combines with J gene TRBJ2-2; the D gene is possibly TRBD2 (5 bases). Deletions cut 4 bases from V and 2 bases from J, with 12 bases between. CDR3 length equals 15 residues. From germline, CDR1 is SGDLS and CDR2 YYNGEE. The CDR3 bases are TGTGCCAGCAGCCCTCGGACTCGTAACACCGGGGAGCTGTTTTTT. It yields the protein CASSPRTRNTGELFF.